These 20 T cell receptor beta chains were sequenced from one sample in a study of shared clonotypes between healthy human individuals. Measured with immunoSEQ multiplex PCR; TCRdb has only the in-frame clones, and not every one. The sample has around 980,000 clones, 75% to 85% seen once. The sample consisted of memory CD4+ T cells from PBMCs. Subset specified: CD45RA-negative fraction. The receptors shown here come from a man between 18 and 35 years old in good health. Some clones in this sample may be carry-over from other donors' samples.

V and J are TRBV7-2 and TRBJ2-1, with 10 bases fitting TRBD2. Germline V gives CDR1 SGHTA, CDR2 FQGNSA. This CDR3 is 15 amino acids long. Trimming took 5 bases from V and 6 from J; bases not matched to a gene: 7. The CDR3 is CASSPGGLATNEQFF. CDR3 DNA sequence: TGTGCCAGCAGCCCCGGGGGACTAGCGACCAATGAGCAGTTCTTC.

V usage is TRBV5-1 and J usage is TRBJ2-3; TRBD1 is a possible D gene (7 bases). V lost 3 bases and J lost 1, with 12 bases in between. Germline V lookup: CDR1 SGHRS, CDR2 YFSETQ. This CDR3 has 15 amino acids. CDR3 nucleotide sequence: TGCGCCAGCAGCTGGGGGGACAGCCGCACAGATACGCAGTATTTT. Translated, it gives CASSWGDSRTDTQYF.

This clone was counted only a few times. The V call is TRBV5-1, the J call TRBJ2-6; 13 bases map to TRBD2. Germline values: CDR1 SGHRS, CDR2 YFSETQ. The ends lost 4 bases at V and 0 bases at J; junction bases unmatched: 19. The CDR3 runs to 23 residues. The CDR3, as DNA: TGCGCCAGCAGCCCCGGACTAGCGGGAGTTTCTGCCAACTACGACTCTGGGGCCAACGTCCTGACTTTC. Its protein is CASSPGLAGVSANYDSGANVLTF.

The chain combines TRBV9 with TRBJ2-3; D gene unclear. V dropped 0 bases and J dropped 6 bases, with 11 bases sitting between them. The CDR3 has 14 amino acids. The V gene's germline CDR1 is SGDLS and CDR2 YYNGEE. CDR3 region: CASSVEVGLDTQYF. DNA for the CDR3: TGTGCCAGCAGCGTAGAGGTAGGGTTGGATACGCAGTATTTT.

This clone was recorded many times. The chain links TRBV9 to TRBJ1-5; D unresolved. Germline V gene lookup returns CDR1 SGDLS and CDR2 YYNGEE. This CDR3 spans 13 amino acids. V shed 3 bases and J shed 7 bases, with 11 bases lying between them. The CDR3 sequence: CASSGGMTQPQHF. The CDR3 nucleotides read TGTGCCAGCAGCGGAGGCATGACCCAGCCCCAGCATTTT.

A remark on this clone: Other DNA sequences in the same sample also yield this CDR3. In DNA form, the CDR3 reads TGCGCCAGCAGCTTCGGGGCGGGAGCAGATACGCAGTATTTT. This sequence encodes CASSFGAGADTQYF. This chain joins TRBV5-1 and TRBJ2-3, with 7 bases fitting TRBD2. This CDR3 region has 14 residues. Unmatched junction bases numbered 4, after V lost 2 bases and J lost 4 bases. Germline CDR1 reads SGHRS; CDR2 reads YFSETQ.

This chain joins TRBV28 and TRBJ2-2; 8 bases fit TRBD1. Germline trimming cut 7 bases from V and 2 bases from J; bases unmatched to any gene: 6. The CDR3 length is 15 residues. Per the germline V gene, CDR1 is MDHEN and CDR2 is SYDVKM. CDR3 region: CASNPTGANTGELFF. The CDR3 DNA sequence: TGTGCCAGCAACCCGACAGGGGCTAACACCGGGGAGCTGTTTTTT.

The chain links TRBV5-8 to TRBJ2-3; D is possibly TRBD2 (6 bases). Germline loops: CDR1 SGHTS, CDR2 YDEGEE. This CDR3 spans 14 amino acids. The V gene lost 0 bases and the J gene lost 4 bases, with 9 bases spanning the gap. The CDR3 here is CASSLGRDADTQYF. The CDR3 DNA sequence: TGTGCCAGCAGCTTGGGGCGGGACGCAGATACGCAGTATTTT.

The V call is TRBV5-1, the J call TRBJ1-5, with a weak D call TRBD1 (5 bases). There are 14 residues in the CDR3. Deletions cut 3 bases from V and 0 bases from J, with 7 bases between. Per the germline V gene, CDR1 is SGHRS and CDR2 is YFSETQ. The CDR3 loop reads CASSWGDSNQPQHF. CDR3 in DNA: TGCGCCAGCAGCTGGGGGGATAGCAATCAGCCCCAGCATTTT.

J is TRBJ1-2 and V is TRBV28; D is undetermined. Germline V gives CDR1 MDHEN, CDR2 SYDVKM. V lost 2 bases to trimming and J lost 8 bases, with 12 bases between them. CDR3 length: 13 residues. DNA of the CDR3: TGTGCCAGCAGTTTAGGGGATTGGAGGGGCTACACCTTC. This codes for CASSLGDWRGYTF.

The chain is built from TRBV15 and TRBJ2-7; 7 bases line up with TRBD2. V shed 1 base, J shed 3 bases, and the junction held 6 bases outside the gene matches. The CDR3 contains 15 residues. In germline, CDR1 is LNHNV, CDR2 YYDKDF (reference sequence). The CDR3 DNA is TGTGCCACCAGCAGAGTTGGCGGGAGTGGCTACGAGCAGTACTTC. Protein sequence: CATSRVGGSGYEQYF.

This clone was seen more than once but under ten times. Distinct nucleotide sequences in the sample also encode this CDR3. The rearrangement joins TRBV11-2 to TRBJ2-7; the D gene is possibly TRBD1 (6 bases). V was pared by 5 bases and J by 4 bases, with 9 bases between. Germline CDR1 SGHAT, CDR2 FQNNGV. The CDR3 contains 12 residues. CDR3 DNA: TGTGCCAGCAGCCCACAGGGTTACGAGCAGTACTTC. Amino acid sequence: CASSPQGYEQYF.

This rearrangement joins TRBV27 to TRBJ1-5, with TRBD1 as a possible D gene (5 bases). CDR1 is MNHEY, CDR2 SMNVEV, per germline (reference sequence). The CDR3 totals 14 residues. The V end was cut by 5 bases, the J end by 3 bases, with 11 bases between. The CDR3, as DNA: TGTGCCAGCAGTCCCACAGGTCTCAATCAGCCCCAGCATTTT. Translation gives CASSPTGLNQPQHF.

This clone was found once. V and J are TRBV4-2 and TRBJ1-1; no definite D call. The CDR3 has 15 residues. With 0 bases removed from V and 11 bases from J, the gap between germline ends came to 19 bases. Germline V CDR1 and CDR2: LGHNA, YNFKEQ. Here the CDR3 reads CASSQDLGGFTGAFF. CDR3 nucleotide sequence: TGTGCCAGCAGCCAAGATCTGGGCGGGTTCACTGGGGCTTTCTTT.

On this clone itself: Possible read error: a much larger clone is one base away. The J gene is TRBJ2-2, the V gene TRBV9; D is unresolved. CDR1 and CDR2 (germline): SGDLS, YYNGEE. CDR3 size: 13 residues. Deletions cut 5 bases from V and 1 base from J, with 6 bases between. CDR3 in amino acids: CASRPLNTGELFF. CDR3 nucleotide sequence: TGTGCCAGCAGACCCCTGAACACCGGGGAGCTGTTTTTT.

The rearrangement links TRBV7-9 to TRBJ2-2; D is ambiguous. The CDR3 runs 14 residues. The V end lost 5 bases, the J end lost 1 base, and 8 bases lay between the germline ends. CDR1 and CDR2 (germline): SEHNR, FQNEAQ (reference sequence). The CDR3 bases are TGTGCCAGCAGCCGACATCAGAACACCGGGGAGCTGTTTTTT. This gives the protein CASSRHQNTGELFF.

The J gene is TRBJ2-3, the V gene TRBV7-9, with 8 bases lining up with TRBD1. The CDR3 is 16 amino acids. Germline V gives CDR1 SEHNR, CDR2 FQNEAQ (reference sequence). V shed 0 bases and J 4 bases; nucleotides not matched to a gene: 6. CDR3 nucleotides: TGTGCCAGCAGCTTAGCCGTCGGACAGGGATCAGATACGCAGTATTTT. Translation gives CASSLAVGQGSDTQYF.

The chain carries TRBV7-3 and TRBJ2-7, with TRBD2 matching 7 bases. Looked up from germline, CDR1 is SGHTA and CDR2 is FQGTGA. The V gene end was trimmed by 11 bases and the J gene end by 3 bases; junction bases not matched to a gene: 1. The CDR3 covers 10 residues. The CDR3 spells CAPGGYEQYF. Written as DNA, the CDR3 is TGTGCCCCGGGGGGCTACGAGCAGTACTTC.

This chain joins TRBV5-1 and TRBJ2-1; 12 bases match TRBD2. V dropped 4 bases and J dropped 9; count of bases not matched to a gene: 5. Germline V gene data show CDR1 as SGHRS and CDR2 as YFSETQ. The CDR3 has 14 residues. CDR3 sequence: CASSRTSGKGEQFF. The CDR3 region has the DNA TGCGCCAGCAGCCGGACTAGCGGGAAAGGTGAGCAGTTCTTC. Full variable domain (outside the CDR3, taken from reference TRBV5-1 and TRBJ2-1): KAGVTQTPRYLIKTRGQQVTLSCSPISGHRSVSWYQQTPGQGLQFLFEYFSETQRNKGNFPGRFSGRQFSNSRSEMNVSTLELGDSALYLCASSRTSGKGEQFFGPGTRLTVL.

The chain links TRBV25-1 to TRBJ2-2, with 9 bases that match TRBD2. The V and J ends lost 7 bases and 4 bases, in that order; junction bases with no gene match: 10. The CDR3 extends over 16 amino acids. Germline values: CDR1 MGHDK, CDR2 SYGVNS. CDR3 region: CASTPSREGRTGELFF. CDR3 coding DNA: TGTGCCAGCACCCCTTCGCGGGAGGGCCGCACCGGGGAGCTGTTTTTT.